One sample yielded the 15 T cell receptor beta chains listed below, sequenced in a study of cytomegalovirus exposure and HLA in healthy donors. PCR amplification relied on 60 Vbeta primers (plus 13 Jbeta primers). Method: immunoSEQ multiplex PCR; TCRdb's copy keeps in-frame clones and lacks some. The data contain about 86,000 clones, around 70% of them seen just once; the ten biggest clones take up about 7.7%. Specimen: PBMCs. The source of these receptors is a man aged 60 to 75 in good health and CMV-seronegative.

This chain connects TRBV29-1 to TRBJ2-2; TRBD2 might be the D (5 bases). CDR1 SQVTM and CDR2 ANQGSEA come from the germline V gene. Deletions cut 6 bases from V and 1 base from J, with 18 bases between. The CDR3 has 16 residues. DNA for the CDR3: TGCAGCGTCCCCCGTGAGGGATGGAGGAACACCGGGGAGCTGTTTTTT. Encoded protein: CSVPREGWRNTGELFF.

The J gene is TRBJ2-1, the V gene TRBV6-1; maybe TRBD2 (6 bases). This CDR3 is built from 11 residues. Trimming shortened V by 8 bases and J by 9 bases, and 11 bases separated the two germline ends. Looked up from germline, CDR1 is MNHNS and CDR2 is SASEGT. CDR3 loop: CASSNGGEQFF. CDR3 nucleotide sequence: TGTGCCAGCTCCAACGGGGGTGAGCAGTTCTTC.

The rearrangement joins TRBV6-4 to TRBJ2-3, with 10 bases identical to TRBD2. Germline assignment: CDR1 MRHNA and CDR2 SNTAGT. The length of the CDR3 is 16 residues. V trimming: 6 bases; J trimming: 6 bases; junction bases outside the gene matches: 12. Written as DNA, the CDR3 is TGTGCCAGCAGCGCCGTTGATAGCGGGGGGTTGGATACGCAGTATTTT. It encodes CASSAVDSGGLDTQYF.

This clone was detected a few times. The chain recombines TRBV28 with TRBJ2-2, with D possibly matching TRBD1 (5 bases). V was pared by 3 bases and J by 3 bases, with 11 bases between. From germline, CDR1 is MDHEN and CDR2 SYDVKM. The CDR3 sequence is 15 residues long. The CDR3 bases are TGTGCCAGCAGTTTTATTTCAGGGTACACCGGGGAGCTGTTTTTT. Protein product: CASSFISGYTGELFF.

This clone was detected only once. The gene calls are TRBV6-1 and TRBJ2-7, with D hard to call. This CDR3 comprises 14 residues. Germline V CDR1 and CDR2: MNHNS, SASEGT. Trimming took off 1 base at V and 0 bases at J, with 7 bases between the two ends. The CDR3 spells CASSEGAYSYEQYF. The CDR3 DNA sequence: TGTGCCAGCAGTGAAGGGGCCTACTCCTACGAGCAGTACTTC.

The gene calls are TRBV5-4 and TRBJ2-5, with TRBD2 identical over 11 bases. V trimming: 0 bases; J trimming: 1 base; junction bases outside the gene matches: 2. From germline, CDR1 is SGHNT and CDR2 YYREEE (reference sequence). The CDR3 has 16 residues. CDR3 sequence: CASSLGLAGSQETQYF. The CDR3 region has the DNA TGTGCCAGCAGCTTGGGACTAGCGGGGTCCCAAGAGACCCAGTACTTC.

The J gene is TRBJ2-1, the V gene TRBV29-1; perhaps TRBD1 as D (6 bases). Germline CDR1 reads SQVTM; CDR2 reads ANQGSEA. The V gene lost 7 bases and the J gene lost 8 bases, with 27 bases spanning the gap. This CDR3 spans 16 amino acids. CDR3 sequence: CSASPPTGTRDDEQFF. CDR3 sequence (DNA): TGCAGCGCCTCTCCCCCGACAGGCACGAGGGACGATGAGCAGTTCTTC.

The V call is TRBV28, the J call TRBJ2-2, with TRBD2 matching over 9 bases. This CDR3 spans 16 amino acids. J lost 4 bases, V lost 9 bases, and 12 bases had no gene match. CDR1 and CDR2 from the germline V gene are MDHEN and SYDVKM. The DNA for the CDR3 is TGTGCCAGTTTGGGGAGAGCGGGAGGCCCCACCGGGGAGCTGTTTTTT. Amino acids: CASLGRAGGPTGELFF.

The genes are TRBV6-1 and TRBJ2-1, with a possible D match to TRBD1 (6 bases). Germline V CDR1 and CDR2: MNHNS, SASEGT. The CDR3 totals 14 residues. V was clipped by 0 bases and J by 4 bases, with 7 bases between them. CDR3 coding DNA: TGTGCCAGCAGTGAAGCAGGGGGTTACAATGAGCAGTTCTTC. Protein: CASSEAGGYNEQFF.

CDR3 residues: CASSLGLATYNEQFF. DNA for the CDR3: TGCGCCAGCAGCTTGGGACTAGCAACCTACAATGAGCAGTTCTTC. The chain carries TRBV5-1 and TRBJ2-1; 7 nucleotides match TRBD2. In germline, CDR1 is SGHRS, CDR2 YFSETQ. V shed 0 bases, J shed 2 bases, and the junction held 2 bases outside the gene matches. The CDR3 covers 15 residues.

This chain connects TRBV30 to TRBJ2-5, with D tentatively TRBD2 (6 bases). V gave up 4 bases and J gave up 1 base, with 10 bases separating them. The germline CDR1 and CDR2 sequences are GTSNPN and SVGIG (reference sequence). There are 13 residues in the CDR3. CDR3 sequence: CAWIAGPQETQYF. DNA for the CDR3: TGTGCCTGGATTGCGGGGCCCCAAGAGACCCAGTACTTC.

The rearrangement links TRBV5-4 to TRBJ2-5; 10 bases fit TRBD2. Trimming at V came to 4 bases and at J to 4 bases, leaving 4 bases not matched to a gene. Germline loops: CDR1 SGHNT, CDR2 YYREEE (reference sequence). The CDR3 is made up of 14 amino acids. CDR3 protein: CASSPLAGLETQYF. In DNA, the CDR3 is TGTGCCAGCAGCCCACTAGCGGGGCTAGAGACCCAGTACTTC.

This clone was observed a few times. This sequence joins TRBV19 and TRBJ2-6, with D possibly matching TRBD2 (6 bases). This CDR3 region has 18 residues. V lost 7 bases, J lost 4 bases, and 23 bases lay in between. Per the germline V gene, CDR1 is LNHDA and CDR2 is SQIVND (reference sequence). In DNA form, the CDR3 reads TGTGCCAGTACCCACTTTCGCGGGGCTTCCTGGGGGGCCAACGTCCTGACTTTC. Protein product: CASTHFRGASWGANVLTF. The full variable domain, in which reference TRBV19 and TRBJ2-6 provide the parts outside the CDR3, is DGGITQSPKYLFRKEGQNVTLSCEQNLNHDAMYWYRQDPGQGLRLIYYSQIVNDFQKGDIAEGYSVSREKKESFPLTVTSAQKNPTAFYLCASTHFRGASWGANVLTFGAGSRLTVL.

The rearrangement links TRBV6-5 to TRBJ2-5; 9 positions agree with TRBD2. The germline CDR1 and CDR2 sequences are MNHEY and SVGAGI. The J segment lost 4 bases and the V segment lost 2 bases, leaving 5 bases of the junction unmatched. The length of the CDR3 is 15 residues. For the CDR3, the DNA is TGTGCCAGCAGTTACGAGGGACTAGCCGGAGAGACCCAGTACTTC. Its translation: CASSYEGLAGETQYF.

This rearrangement joins TRBV29-1 to TRBJ2-2; 9 bases map to TRBD1. The trim removed 7 bases at V and 2 bases at J, leaving 5 bases unmatched. From germline, CDR1 is SQVTM and CDR2 ANQGSEA. CDR3 length: 14 amino acids. The CDR3 DNA is TGCAGCGGACGACAGGGGGTTAACACCGGGGAGCTGTTTTTT. Encoded protein: CSGRQGVNTGELFF.